This T cell receptor beta chain was sequenced during a study of T cell clones after liver transplantation. Clones were sequenced by immunoSEQ multiplex PCR, and TCRdb holds only the in-frame ones, with some missing. The sample shows about 33,000 clones, over 85% of them seen only once. CDR1 and CDR2 from the germline V gene are SEHNR and FQNEAQ (reference sequence). This CDR3 has 16 amino acids. V was clipped by 4 bases and J by 8 bases; unmatched bases: 9. The starting material was CD8+ T cells from blood, obtained 12 months after liver transplant. This rearrangement joins TRBV7-9 to TRBJ1-4; TRBD1 matches at 11 bases. The TCR comes from a human patient who received a liver transplant. The graft donor may account for some of the T cells. The CDR3 nucleotides read TGTGCCAGCAGCTCCCGAAGGGACAGGGGGAAGGAAAAACTGTTTTTT. Its translation: CASSSRRDRGKEKLFF.